The T cell receptor beta chain under discussion was sequenced for a study of shared clonotypes between healthy human individuals. As for the study in general: Per donor, CD8 memory used one plate, CD8 naive used two, CD4 memory used three and CD4 naive used three.

Data came from immunoSEQ multiplex PCR; TCRdb stores just in-frame clones and leaves some out. Among around 700,000 clones listed, around four fifths were seen once. The CDR3 runs to 12 residues. CDR1 is ENHRY, CDR2 SYGVKD, per germline. V was cut by 10 bases and J by 5 bases, with 14 bases left in between. Sequencing was carried out using memory CD4+ T cells sorted from blood. Subset here: CD45RA-negative fraction. The J gene is TRBJ1-1, the V gene TRBV10-3, with D possibly matching TRBD1 (6 bases). The TCR sequence derives from a woman in her 30s in good health. The CDR3 protein is CATNRDLTEAFF. Here the CDR3 DNA reads TGTGCCACCAACAGGGATCTTACTGAAGCTTTCTTT.